This T cell receptor beta chain was sequenced for a study of beta chain features in type 1 diabetes. Study-wide results and limits: The naive, central memory and Treg TCRB repertoires looked more alike in patients than they did in healthy donors.

This CDR3 contains 13 residues. Germline CDR1 reads MNHNS; CDR2 reads SASEGT. V lost 5 bases to trimming and J lost 9 bases, with 14 bases between them. The sequenced template was cDNA made from the entire isolated RNA. Repertoires were generated with immunoSEQ multiplex PCR, while TCRdb's copy carries only in-frame clones and drops some. The table records under 800,000 clones, 15% to 17% of them present only once. This clone was observed a handful of times. Its antigen is still unknown. Every single donor gave one heparinised blood draw, and these averaged approximately 100 mL. Via CD45RO/CCR7/CD25/CD127/CD95/CD27, cells of the CD4+ naive, central memory, regulatory and stem cell-like memory subsets were sorted.

The chain has TRBV6-1 and TRBJ2-1; the D gene is possibly TRBD2 (5 bases). Specimen: naive CD4+ T cells from blood. This clonotype was sampled from a man between 18 and 29 years old in good health. This chain's CDR3 is CASSTLGYREQFF. The CDR3 DNA is TGTGCCAGCAGTACACTAGGGTACCGTGAGCAGTTCTTC.